A single sample is the source of the 25 T cell receptor beta chains below, sequenced in a study of blood T cell repertoires in COVID-19. The method was immunoSEQ multiplex PCR; TCRdb's version includes in-frame clones alone and lacks a portion of them. The sample includes some 88,000 clones, approximately 91% of them seen just once. The sequencing sample was made of peripheral blood. These receptors all stem from a human donor with active COVID-19. The donor label of this sample is uncertain.

The V and J genes are TRBV4-1 and TRBJ2-7, with D perhaps matching TRBD1 (7 bases). Germline-derived CDR1 and CDR2 are MGHRA and YSYEKL. The CDR3 runs 16 residues. The ends were cut back, 4 bases at V and 5 bases at J, with 21 bases in the middle. Here the CDR3 DNA reads TGCGCCAGCAGCCGCATAGGGGGCGGGGAGTCCAACGAGCAGTACTTC. Protein sequence: CASSRIGGGESNEQYF.

This chain links TRBV5-1 with TRBJ1-1; D is uncertain. Trimming took 0 bases from V and 1 from J, leaving 10 bases between them. This CDR3 contains 15 residues. Per germline, CDR1 SGHRS and CDR2 YFSETQ. The CDR3, as DNA: TGCGCCAGCAGCTTGGCCGGGGTGGGGAACACTGAAGCTTTCTTT. It specifies CASSLAGVGNTEAFF.

The chain links TRBV15 to TRBJ1-4; 7 bases match TRBD1. Germline trimming cut 3 bases from V and 8 bases from J; bases unmatched to any gene: 21. Germline assignment: CDR1 LNHNV and CDR2 YYDKDF (reference sequence). This CDR3 contains 19 residues. The CDR3: CATSSHAFLRDSGKEKLFF. CDR3 bases: TGTGCCACCAGCAGCCACGCCTTTCTCCGGGACAGCGGCAAGGAAAAACTGTTTTTT.

The chain couples TRBV19 to TRBJ2-4, with 7 bases fitting TRBD1. Germline V gives CDR1 LNHDA, CDR2 SQIVND (reference sequence). The CDR3 totals 15 residues. Trimming took 5 bases from V and 3 from J; bases not matched to a gene: 7. The CDR3, as DNA: TGTGCCAGTAGTGCCCTTGACAGGGACAAAAACATTCAGTACTTC. Translation gives CASSALDRDKNIQYF.

The gene calls are TRBV19 and TRBJ1-1; D may be TRBD1 (5 bases). There are 14 residues in the CDR3. V lost 7 bases to trimming and J lost 0 bases, with 12 bases between them. Germline V CDR1 and CDR2: LNHDA, SQIVND (reference sequence). In DNA form, the CDR3 reads TGTGCCAGTATCGGAGGGACTTTGAACACTGAAGCTTTCTTT. Its protein product is CASIGGTLNTEAFF. Drawing the rest from reference TRBV19 and TRBJ1-1, the complete variable domain is DGGITQSPKYLFRKEGQNVTLSCEQNLNHDAMYWYRQDPGQGLRLIYYSQIVNDFQKGDIAEGYSVSREKKESFPLTVTSAQKNPTAFYLCASIGGTLNTEAFFGQGTRLTVV.

The chain links TRBV6-5 to TRBJ1-4, with 7 bases lining up with TRBD1. The CDR3 has 16 residues. After removal of 4 bases from V and 7 bases from J, the junction contained 12 bases not matched to a gene. Per the germline V gene, CDR1 is MNHEY and CDR2 is SVGAGI. The CDR3, as DNA: TGTGCCAGCAGTTCGGGGCAGGGGGGTTTCGGTGAAAAACTGTTTTTT. Its translation: CASSSGQGGFGEKLFF.

The V call is TRBV29-1, the J call TRBJ2-5; TRBD1 aligns across 7 bases. The CDR3 consists of 14 residues. Trimming took 5 bases from V and 0 from J; bases not matched to a gene: 6. Germline assignment: CDR1 SQVTM and CDR2 ANQGSEA. CDR3 sequence: CSVLKQGNQETQYF. The CDR3 DNA is TGCAGCGTTCTGAAACAGGGGAACCAAGAGACCCAGTACTTC.

The V call is TRBV2, the J call TRBJ1-1; tentatively, D is TRBD1 (5 bases). CDR1 is SNHLY, CDR2 FYNNEI, per germline. The CDR3 contains 14 residues. V lost 3 bases, J lost 5 bases, and 13 bases lay in between. The CDR3 spells CASSDNRSGTEAFF. CDR3 nucleotides: TGTGCCAGCAGTGACAACAGGTCAGGGACTGAAGCTTTCTTT.

The J gene is TRBJ2-4, the V gene TRBV3-1 (or the pseudogene TRBV3-2); 8 positions agree with TRBD1. There are 13 residues in the CDR3. V lost 4 bases and J lost 7; bases outside the gene matches: 3. Germline CDR1 LGHDT, CDR2 YNNKEL (reference sequence). The CDR3 region is CASSLNRGNIQYF. The CDR3 DNA reads as TGTGCCAGCAGCCTTAACAGGGGGAACATTCAGTACTTC.

The rearrangement uses TRBV11-3 and TRBJ2-7; 10 nucleotides align to TRBD2. The CDR3 totals 13 residues. V gave up 5 bases and J gave up 5 bases; unmatched junction bases: 3. CDR1 SGHNT and CDR2 YENEEA come from the germline V gene. CDR3 nucleotide sequence: TGTGCCAGCAGCCCAGGGACTAGCGACGAGCAGTACTTC. Its protein is CASSPGTSDEQYF.

This chain links TRBV2 with TRBJ2-7, with D tentatively TRBD1 (6 bases). CDR3 length: 11 residues. V lost 8 bases, J lost 3 bases, and 8 bases lay in between. Per germline, CDR1 SNHLY and CDR2 FYNNEI. CDR3 region: CASGRGYEQYF. In nucleotides, the CDR3 is TGTGCCAGCGGCAGGGGCTACGAGCAGTACTTC.

V is TRBV6-2 or TRBV6-3 and J is TRBJ2-7; 7 bases are a match to TRBD2. CDR1 is MNHEY, CDR2 SVGEGT, per germline. V shed 5 bases and J 3 bases; nucleotides not matched to a gene: 10. The CDR3 totals 15 residues. For the CDR3, the DNA is TGTGCCAGCAGTGAGGAGTCGGGGGGTAGCTACGAGCAGTACTTC. This sequence encodes CASSEESGGSYEQYF.

The V gene is TRBV7-6, the J gene TRBJ2-1; TRBD1 aligns across 8 bases. The germline V gene encodes CDR1 SGHVS and CDR2 FNYEAQ. This CDR3 region has 15 residues. After removal of 4 bases from V and 8 bases from J, the junction contained 10 bases not matched to a gene. CDR3 loop: CASSSSDRAGDEQFF. The CDR3 bases are TGTGCCAGCAGCTCATCGGACAGGGCCGGGGATGAGCAGTTCTTC.

This clone appeared once. The chain has TRBV7-2 and TRBJ2-2; D perhaps matches TRBD1 (6 bases). The germline gives CDR1 SGHTA, CDR2 FQGNSA. The V gene lost 3 bases and the J gene lost 6 bases, with 11 bases spanning the gap. This CDR3 spans 14 amino acids. The CDR3 DNA reads TGTGCCAGCAGCTTGTCCGGGACACCCGGGGAGCTGTTTTTT. Translated: CASSLSGTPGELFF.

The chain combines TRBV7-2 with TRBJ2-3, with TRBD2 identical over 10 bases. The V gene's germline CDR1 is SGHTA and CDR2 FQGNSA. CDR3 length: 16 residues. The V segment lost 5 bases and the J segment 1 base; nucleotides outside the gene matches: 6. CDR3 sequence: CASSPGLAEGTDTQYF. The DNA for the CDR3 is TGTGCCAGCAGCCCCGGACTAGCGGAGGGCACAGATACGCAGTATTTT.

The chain has TRBV25-1 and TRBJ1-1; D uncertain. The germline CDR1 and CDR2 sequences are MGHDK and SYGVNS. V dropped 1 base and J dropped 4 bases, with 7 bases sitting between them. This CDR3 region has 13 residues. DNA for the CDR3: TGTGCCAGCAGTGAATTACCGGGCACTGAAGCTTTCTTT. Residues: CASSELPGTEAFF. Combining the CDR3 with reference TRBV25-1 and TRBJ1-1 gives the whole variable domain EADIYQTPRYLVIGTGKKITLECSQTMGHDKMYWYQQDPGMELHLIHYSYGVNSTEKGDLSSESTVSRIRTEHFPLTLESARPSHTSQYLCASSELPGTEAFFGQGTRLTVV.

V gene TRBV15 combines with J gene TRBJ2-1, with 10 bases aligning to TRBD2. The CDR3 covers 17 residues. CDR1 LNHNV and CDR2 YYDKDF come from the germline V gene (reference sequence). V lost 3 bases and J lost 5; bases outside the gene matches: 10. The CDR3 is CATSREYRSGGDNEQFF. Written as DNA, the CDR3 is TGTGCCACCAGCAGGGAATACCGGAGCGGGGGGGACAATGAGCAGTTCTTC.

The chain joins TRBV19 to TRBJ2-1, with 12 bases identical to TRBD2. Per the germline V gene, CDR1 is LNHDA and CDR2 is SQIVND (reference sequence). Germline trimming cut 5 bases from V and 5 bases from J; bases unmatched to any gene: 7. The CDR3 runs to 16 residues. The chain's CDR3 is CASSLLAGGPNNEQFF. The CDR3 DNA reads as TGTGCCAGTAGTCTCCTAGCGGGGGGGCCTAACAATGAGCAGTTCTTC.

The chain has TRBV2 and TRBJ2-5; 10 bases map to TRBD1. Losses at the gene ends were 3 bases for V and 5 bases for J; bases not matched to a gene: 3. The CDR3 totals 14 residues. The germline gives CDR1 SNHLY, CDR2 FYNNEI. For the CDR3, the DNA is TGTGCCAGCAGTGATATGGGACAGGGGGAGACCCAGTACTTC. It is translated as CASSDMGQGETQYF.

The chain has TRBV3-1 (or the pseudogene TRBV3-2) and TRBJ2-5; tentative D call: TRBD2 (5 bases). Germline CDR1 and CDR2: LGHDT and YNNKEL (reference sequence). The CDR3 covers 15 residues. The V gene lost 0 bases and the J gene lost 1 base, with 9 bases spanning the gap. The CDR3 region has the DNA TGTGCCAGCAGCCAAGAAGGGAGAGTCCAAGAGACCCAGTACTTC. It codes for CASSQEGRVQETQYF.

This clone has only one observation. This rearrangement joins TRBV11-3 to TRBJ2-7, with D tentatively TRBD2 (5 bases). V lost 5 bases, J lost 6 bases, and 14 bases lay in between. Germline V gives CDR1 SGHNT, CDR2 YENEEA. This CDR3 contains 13 residues. The CDR3 protein is CASSPFDGGEQYF. In DNA form, the CDR3 reads TGTGCCAGCAGCCCCTTCGACGGAGGCGAGCAGTACTTC.

The chain employs TRBV9 and TRBJ2-3; tentatively, D is TRBD2 (5 bases). Trimming left V 4 bases short and J 5 bases short, with 17 bases between. The CDR3 runs to 15 residues. Germline CDR1 SGDLS, CDR2 YYNGEE. The CDR3 bases are TGTGCCAGCAGCCGAATTCCAACAGAGGGAGATACGCAGTATTTT. It translates to CASSRIPTEGDTQYF. Drawing the rest from reference TRBV9 and TRBJ2-3, the complete variable domain is DSGVTQTPKHLITATGQRVTLRCSPRSGDLSVYWYQQSLDQGLQFLIQYYNGEERAKGNILERFSAQQFPDLHSELNLSSLELGDSALYFCASSRIPTEGDTQYFGPGTRLTVL.

The chain employs TRBV5-5 and TRBJ1-2; D gene ambiguous. The CDR3 totals 14 residues. The V end lost 0 bases, the J end lost 4 bases, and 10 bases lay between the germline ends. Germline CDR1 is SGHKS and CDR2 is YYEKEE (reference sequence). CDR3 residues: CASSLGGGPYGYTF. DNA of the CDR3: TGTGCCAGCAGCTTGGGCGGAGGGCCCTATGGCTACACCTTC.

As to this clone: The junction shows a germline mismatch at one end, possibly a read error. V gene TRBV19 combines with J gene TRBJ1-2, with TRBD1 identical over 8 bases. CDR3 length equals 11 residues. Germline CDR1 is LNHDA and CDR2 is SQIVND (reference sequence). Written as DNA, the CDR3 is TGTGCCAGTAGTTCGACAGGGGCCGGCTCCTTC. Amino acid sequence: CASSSTGAGSF. Together with reference TRBV19 and TRBJ1-2, the CDR3 gives the full variable domain: DGGITQSPKYLFRKEGQNVTLSCEQNLNHDAMYWYRQDPGQGLRLIYYSQIVNDFQKGDIAEGYSVSREKKESFPLTVTSAQKNPTAFYLCASSSTGAGSFGSGTRLTVV.

The chain has TRBV21-1 and TRBJ2-2; no DNA check was done on the table's D call, TRBD2. TRBV21-1 is a pseudogene locus. This CDR3 has 14 residues. The CDR3 here is CASRLEPQTGELFF. Written as DNA, the CDR3 is TGTGCCAGCCGACTAGAACCGCAGACCGGGGAGCTGTTTTTT.